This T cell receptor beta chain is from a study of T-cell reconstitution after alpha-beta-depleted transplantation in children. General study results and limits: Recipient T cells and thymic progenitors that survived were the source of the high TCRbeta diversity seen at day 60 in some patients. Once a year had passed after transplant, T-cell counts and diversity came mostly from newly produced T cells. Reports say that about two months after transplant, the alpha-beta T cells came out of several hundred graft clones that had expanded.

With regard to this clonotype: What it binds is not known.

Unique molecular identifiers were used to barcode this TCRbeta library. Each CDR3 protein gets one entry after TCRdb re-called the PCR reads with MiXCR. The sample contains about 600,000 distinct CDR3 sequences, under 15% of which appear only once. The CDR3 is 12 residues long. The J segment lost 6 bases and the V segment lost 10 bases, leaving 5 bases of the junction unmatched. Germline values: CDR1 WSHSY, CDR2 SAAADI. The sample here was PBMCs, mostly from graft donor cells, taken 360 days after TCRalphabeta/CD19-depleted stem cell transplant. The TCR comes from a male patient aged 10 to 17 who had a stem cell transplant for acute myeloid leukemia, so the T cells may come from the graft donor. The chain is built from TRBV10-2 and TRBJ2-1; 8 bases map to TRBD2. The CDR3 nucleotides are TGCGCCACCATGGGACTAGTCAATGAGCAGTTCTTC. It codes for CATMGLVNEQFF.